Given below is one T cell receptor (beta chain) in context. This CDR3 comprises 13 residues. CDR1 and CDR2 from the germline V gene are KGHSH and LQKENI. V was shortened by 3 bases and J by 8 bases, with 13 bases between the two germline ends. Here immunoSEQ multiplex PCR was the method, and the copy in TCRdb shows in-frame clones only, minus some. The sample comprises about 120,000 clones, about 91% of which are singletons, and less than 4% rests with the top ten. This entry comes from a study of control samples from healthy donors and cancer patients. This clonotype originated in a man aged 35 to 55 in good health. The sequencing sample was made of blood. V usage is TRBV18 and J usage is TRBJ1-2; D is possibly TRBD1 (5 bases). The CDR3 loop reads CASSPDGGVGYTF. CDR3 sequence (DNA): TGTGCCAGCTCACCGGACGGGGGTGTCGGCTACACCTTC.